A single sample gave rise to the 9 T cell receptor beta chains below, sequenced in a study of T cell changes during pregnancy in multiple sclerosis (dated by TCRdb to 2018 to 2020). The library came from the immunoSEQ multiplex PCR assay. The immuneACCESS repertoire file appears here via TCRdb, limited to in-frame rearrangements. These files lack a portion of the clones; in checked studies, under half of the deficit traces to unresolved V genes, and the cause of the others is not known. For this sample the table gives roughly 93,000 clones, of which 80% to 95% were detected only once. The top ten clonotypes cover 1.5% to 2% of the sample. The input for sequencing was peripheral blood, taken in the first trimester of pregnancy. These receptors all come from a female donor in good health, enrolled as a control in a pregnancy study.

The rearrangement links TRBV19 to TRBJ1-5; TRBD1 matches at 10 bases. Germline CDR1 reads LNHDA; CDR2 reads SQIVND (reference sequence). V lost 6 bases and J lost 4; bases outside the gene matches: 6. This CDR3 is built from 15 residues. The CDR3 sequence is CASSKDRGRNQPQHF. In DNA, the CDR3 is TGTGCCAGTAGCAAAGACAGGGGGCGTAATCAGCCCCAGCATTTT.

This clone was seen a single time. The rearrangement joins TRBV19 to TRBJ1-4; D might be TRBD1 (6 bases). V was clipped by 6 bases and J by 3 bases, with 20 bases between them. The CDR3 covers 17 residues. The germline gives CDR1 LNHDA, CDR2 SQIVND (reference sequence). The CDR3 protein is CASSDLGRGPANEKLFF. Written as DNA, the CDR3 is TGTGCCAGTAGCGATCTAGGGCGGGGGCCGGCTAATGAAAAACTGTTTTTT.

The chain joins TRBV7-2 to TRBJ1-1; possible D gene TRBD1, 6 bases. V lost 6 bases to trimming and J lost 1 base, with 15 bases between them. This CDR3 has 15 residues. Germline CDR1 reads SGHTA; CDR2 reads FQGNSA. CDR3: CASRPADRRNTEAFF. The CDR3 bases are TGTGCCAGCAGGCCTGCAGACAGGAGGAACACTGAAGCTTTCTTT.

J is TRBJ1-1 and V is TRBV9, with unresolved D. This CDR3 is built from 13 residues. Trimming left V 0 bases short and J 0 bases short, with 3 bases between. The germline V gene has CDR1 SGDLS and CDR2 YYNGEE. The CDR3, as DNA: TGTGCCAGCAGCGTAGCAGTGAACACTGAAGCTTTCTTT. It is translated as CASSVAVNTEAFF.

CDR3 loop: CASSLSPEGDTQYF. In DNA form, the CDR3 reads TGTGCCAGCAGCTTAAGTCCGGAGGGGGATACGCAGTATTTT. This chain links TRBV7-3 with TRBJ2-3; maybe TRBD2 (6 bases). The germline gives CDR1 SGHTA, CDR2 FQGTGA. V dropped 1 base and J dropped 6 bases, with 11 bases sitting between them. CDR3 length equals 14 residues.

The V and J genes are TRBV7-3 and TRBJ2-1, with D tentatively TRBD1 (5 bases). The CDR3 has 16 residues. The germline V gene has CDR1 SGHTA and CDR2 FQGTGA. V dropped 6 bases and J dropped 0 bases, with 15 bases sitting between them. The CDR3 loop is CASRPPDSGSYNEQFF. CDR3 DNA sequence: TGTGCCAGCAGGCCCCCAGACAGTGGCTCCTACAATGAGCAGTTCTTC.

The V gene is TRBV5-5, the J gene TRBJ1-3; D gene uncertain. Between the trimmed V and J ends, which lost 2 bases and 0 bases, there was a span of 9 bases. This CDR3 has 15 amino acids. Germline lookup yields CDR1 SGHKS and CDR2 YYEKEE (reference sequence). The DNA of the CDR3 is TGTGCCAGCAGCTTAAGTGACATCTCTGGAAACACCATATATTTT. It codes for CASSLSDISGNTIYF.

This chain connects TRBV18 to TRBJ1-2; 9 positions agree with TRBD1. This CDR3 is 13 amino acids long. The trim removed 3 bases at V and 8 bases at J, leaving 4 bases unmatched. In germline, CDR1 is KGHSH, CDR2 LQKENI. In nucleotides, the CDR3 is TGTGCCAGCTCACCTGGGACAGGGAGAGGCTACACCTTC. It codes for CASSPGTGRGYTF.

In this sample, this clone turned up a few times. This sample also contains other DNA sequences that code for the same CDR3. This rearrangement joins TRBV7-9 to TRBJ1-1; D possibly corresponds to TRBD1 (6 bases). The V end lost 5 bases, the J end lost 1 base, and 8 bases lay between the germline ends. CDR1 is SEHNR, CDR2 FQNEAQ, per germline (reference sequence). There are 13 residues in the CDR3. CDR3 loop: CASSPTGNTEAFF. CDR3 nucleotides: TGTGCCAGCAGCCCGACAGGGAACACTGAAGCTTTCTTT.